This TCR beta chain comes out of a study of cytomegalovirus exposure and HLA in healthy donors. Study observations and caveats: A later analysis found TCR association rates differed by HLA locus, highest for DRB1 and lowest for HLA-C. Data from an earlier analysis indicated that most TCR beta V segments were productive either about 87% or about 30% of the time. Researchers had no immune exposure information except CMV serostatus available.

Germline CDR1 reads SGHVS; CDR2 reads FQNEAQ. Between the trimmed V and J ends, which lost 6 bases and 7 bases, there was a span of 13 bases. This CDR3 region has 13 residues. As concerns this clone: Its matching antigen is unknown.

The primer mix had 60 Vbeta and 13 Jbeta primers. Method: immunoSEQ multiplex PCR; TCRdb's copy keeps in-frame clones and lacks some. This specimen shows approximately 150,000 clones; the ten leading clones hold around 0.96%. Sequencing was done on a sample of PBMCs. The chain uses TRBV7-8 and TRBJ2-1; D is uncertain. This receptor was taken from a male donor in good health and CMV-seronegative. The CDR3 DNA follows: TGTGCCAGCAGTCTCCAGACTGGGAATGAGCAGTTCTTC. It translates to CASSLQTGNEQFF.